The 20 T cell receptor beta chains listed next were all sequenced from one sample in a study of persistence of HIV-infected CD4 T cells. These TCRs' antigens remain unknown. Lysates of CMV-infected fibroblasts at 10 ug/mL stimulated these cells. Sorted nonresponding memory CD4+ T cells were CD40L-negative, CD69-negative, CD45RO-high. The immunoSEQ assay was version 4, run in survey mode. Clones were read by immunoSEQ multiplex PCR, and TCRdb kept only the in-frame ones, dropping some. The sample comprises roughly 30,000 clones, about 80% of which are singletons, and roughly 0.8% rests with the top ten. The sample was CD4+ T cells sorted from PBMCs after roughly 18-hour stimulation, taken from a patient who received antiretroviral therapy. The receptor set was obtained from an adult woman with HIV who was CMV-seropositive.

The chain is built from TRBV6-2 or TRBV6-3 and TRBJ1-5; 7 positions agree with TRBD1. Trimming at V came to 6 bases and at J to 6 bases, leaving 8 bases not matched to a gene. CDR3 size: 14 residues. Germline V CDR1 and CDR2: MNHEY, SVGEGT. The chain's CDR3 is CASSPEGAGQPQHF. CDR3 nucleotides: TGTGCCAGCAGCCCGGAGGGGGCAGGTCAGCCCCAGCATTTT.

This chain uses TRBV6-5 with TRBJ1-6; D is ambiguous. This CDR3 has 15 residues. Between the trimmed V and J ends, which lost 6 bases and 8 bases, there was a span of 17 bases. Germline V CDR1 and CDR2: MNHEY, SVGAGI. The CDR3 DNA is TGTGCCAGCAGGTATCGAGGGTCAGACTATTCACCCCTCCACTTT. Protein sequence: CASRYRGSDYSPLHF.

This chain uses TRBV7-9 with TRBJ1-5, with D tentatively TRBD1 (5 bases). Germline V gene lookup returns CDR1 SEHNR and CDR2 FQNEAQ (reference sequence). This CDR3 has 13 residues. The V end was cut by 5 bases, the J end by 2 bases, with 7 bases between. Written as DNA, the CDR3 is TGTGCCAGCAGCCGGGACGGCAATCAGCCCCAGCATTTT. Residues: CASSRDGNQPQHF.

The chain combines TRBV10-3 with TRBJ1-1; D uncertain. Trimming cost V 7 bases and J 1 base, with 7 bases left between them. The CDR3 covers 12 residues. Looked up from germline, CDR1 is ENHRY and CDR2 is SYGVKD. The CDR3: CAIMRENTEAFF. The DNA of the CDR3 is TGTGCCATCATGCGGGAGAACACTGAAGCTTTCTTT.

This clone was seen more than once but under ten times. The V call is TRBV20-1, the J call TRBJ1-1; D is unclear. Germline V gene data show CDR1 as DFQATT and CDR2 as SNEGSKA (reference sequence). The CDR3 runs 11 residues. The germline V and J ends were trimmed by 0 bases and 3 bases, with 2 bases remaining between them. The CDR3 bases are TGCAGTGCTAGAGAAGACACTGAAGCTTTCTTT. Its protein is CSAREDTEAFF.

This sequence joins TRBV5-4 and TRBJ1-1; 9 bases map to TRBD1. Germline V gene data show CDR1 as SGHNT and CDR2 as YYREEE (reference sequence). J was trimmed by 6 bases and V by 4 bases; bases with no gene match: 10. This CDR3 has 15 residues. This chain's CDR3 is CASSQPTGGKAEAFF. In nucleotides, the CDR3 is TGTGCCAGCAGCCAACCTACAGGGGGCAAGGCTGAAGCTTTCTTT.

The chain combines TRBV9 with TRBJ2-1, with 7 bases lining up with TRBD2. The CDR3 spans 16 residues. Trimming cost V 0 bases and J 4 bases; bases outside gene matches: 7. Per germline, CDR1 SGDLS and CDR2 YYNGEE. The DNA of the CDR3 is TGTGCCAGCAGCGTAGCTCTAGCGGTTAAGTACAATGAGCAGTTCTTC. Its protein is CASSVALAVKYNEQFF.

This chain joins TRBV4-1 and TRBJ1-4; D not certain. The V gene's germline CDR1 is MGHRA and CDR2 YSYEKL. The CDR3 runs to 16 residues. V was pared by 4 bases and J by 2 bases, with 14 bases between. CDR3: CASSPSPGITNEKLFF. CDR3 sequence (DNA): TGCGCCAGCAGCCCAAGTCCCGGGATCACTAATGAAAAACTGTTTTTT.

This clone is a singleton in its sample. J is TRBJ1-2 and V is TRBV6-2 or TRBV6-3; D call uncertain. Trimming left V 4 bases short and J 7 bases short, with 7 bases between. Germline-derived CDR1 and CDR2 are MNHEY and SVGEGT. The CDR3 extends over 11 amino acids. CDR3 in DNA: TGTGCCAGCAGTTCGAGGGCTGGCTACACCTTC. It is translated as CASSSRAGYTF.

This clone has only a few counts. The chain uses TRBV7-3 and TRBJ2-7; perhaps TRBD1 as D (6 bases). The CDR3 has 16 amino acids. Trimming removed 1 base from V and 1 base from J, with 14 bases in between. The germline V gene has CDR1 SGHTA and CDR2 FQGTGA. Here the CDR3 reads CASSLSPTTGSYEQYF. The CDR3 DNA follows: TGTGCCAGCAGCTTAAGCCCGACCACAGGGTCCTACGAGCAGTACTTC.

V and J are TRBV19 and TRBJ1-1; D ambiguous. Germline CDR1 and CDR2: LNHDA and SQIVND (reference sequence). The CDR3 has 14 residues. V was pared by 7 bases and J by 2 bases, with 14 bases between. CDR3 DNA sequence: TGTGCCAGTAACCCCCTCGGGATCAACACTGAAGCTTTCTTT. It codes for CASNPLGINTEAFF.

This chain joins TRBV14 and TRBJ1-6; no clear D gene. Deletions cut 4 bases from V and 14 bases from J, with 18 bases between. The CDR3 extends over 14 amino acids. Germline CDR1 SGHDN, CDR2 FVKESK. The CDR3 nucleotides read TGTGCCAGCAGCCCGTCTACTGGGTTTGTGGCCCTCCACTTT. It specifies CASSPSTGFVALHF.

The CDR3 DNA is TGCGCCAGCAGCCGGGGGACTAGCGGGACCGGGGAGCTGTTTTTT. Translating it yields CASSRGTSGTGELFF. This chain links TRBV5-1 with TRBJ2-2, with 12 bases that match TRBD2. Germline CDR1 reads SGHRS; CDR2 reads YFSETQ. CDR3 length: 15 amino acids. Trimming cost V 4 bases and J 5 bases; bases outside gene matches: 3.

The rearrangement uses TRBV3-1 (or the pseudogene TRBV3-2) and TRBJ2-1, with 8 bases that match TRBD1. The ends lost 3 bases at V and 6 bases at J; junction bases unmatched: 10. CDR1 is LGHDT, CDR2 YNNKEL, per germline (reference sequence). The length of the CDR3 is 16 residues. The CDR3 protein is CASSHSGQGLFNEQFF. CDR3 nucleotide sequence: TGTGCCAGCAGCCATTCTGGACAGGGATTATTCAATGAGCAGTTCTTC.

The V call is TRBV19, the J call TRBJ2-5; TRBD2 is a possible D gene (5 bases). There are 11 residues in the CDR3. V was clipped by 8 bases and J by 5 bases, with 9 bases between them. Germline V gene sequence: CDR1 LNHDA, CDR2 SQIVND (reference sequence). CDR3 bases: TGTGCCAGTCTAGCTGGTGAGACCCAGTACTTC. It codes for CASLAGETQYF.

V is TRBV11-2 and J is TRBJ2-7; D uncertain. Trimming stripped 10 bases from V and 2 bases from J, with 21 bases between. From germline, CDR1 is SGHAT and CDR2 FQNNGV. This CDR3 has 15 residues. The CDR3 loop is CAKVCLAGGPYEQYV. The CDR3 nucleotides read TGTGCCAAGGTGTGTCTGGCCGGCGGCCCCTACGAGCAGTACGTC.

The rearrangement links TRBV19 to TRBJ1-2; D possibly corresponds to TRBD1 (6 bases). The CDR3 totals 13 residues. Trimming removed 0 bases from V and 7 bases from J, with 9 bases in between. Germline CDR1 LNHDA, CDR2 SQIVND (reference sequence). DNA for the CDR3: TGTGCCAGTAGTATAGATACAGGGTCTGGCTACACCTTC. Its translation is CASSIDTGSGYTF. Variable domain in full (rest from reference TRBV19 and TRBJ1-2): DGGITQSPKYLFRKEGQNVTLSCEQNLNHDAMYWYRQDPGQGLRLIYYSQIVNDFQKGDIAEGYSVSREKKESFPLTVTSAQKNPTAFYLCASSIDTGSGYTFGSGTRLTVV.

V is TRBV7-9 and J is TRBJ1-2; 8 nucleotides align to TRBD1. Germline V lookup: CDR1 SEHNR, CDR2 FQNEAQ (reference sequence). The CDR3 spans 17 residues. Germline trimming cut 5 bases from V and 2 bases from J; bases unmatched to any gene: 13. The CDR3 DNA reads TGTGCCAGCAGCCTACGACAAACAGGGGGGAAAAACTATGGCTACACCTTC. It is translated as CASSLRQTGGKNYGYTF.

The chain joins TRBV18 to TRBJ2-1; 11 nucleotides align to TRBD2. In germline, CDR1 is KGHSH, CDR2 LQKENI. CDR3 size: 14 residues. V gave up 7 bases and J gave up 3 bases; unmatched junction bases: 2. The CDR3 DNA follows: TGTGCCAGCTTTACTAGCGGGGGCTACAATGAGCAGTTCTTC. Translation: CASFTSGGYNEQFF.

This clone was detected a few times. The chain joins TRBV2 to TRBJ1-2; no reliable D call. Germline assignment: CDR1 SNHLY and CDR2 FYNNEI. V was pared by 2 bases and J by 4 bases, with 14 bases between. The CDR3 runs to 15 residues. CDR3 sequence reads: CASSENRPRSYGYTF. Written as DNA, the CDR3 is TGTGCCAGCAGTGAAAATAGGCCTAGGTCCTATGGCTACACCTTC.